These 19 T cell receptor beta chains originate from one sample sequenced in a study of cytomegalovirus exposure and HLA in healthy donors. The table came from immunoSEQ multiplex PCR; TCRdb's copy has only in-frame clones and leaves some out. The sample shows 150,000 to 200,000 clones, approximately 81% of them seen only once. Sample: PBMCs. These receptors originate from a man aged 18 to 29 in good health and CMV-seropositive.

This clone was picked up a small number of times. In nucleotides, the CDR3 is TGTGCCAGCAGCCGGGGGAACACCGGGGAGCTGTTTTTT. Its protein product is CASSRGNTGELFF. The chain is built from TRBV7-9 and TRBJ2-2; D perhaps matches TRBD2 (5 bases). Germline V lookup: CDR1 SEHNR, CDR2 FQNEAQ (reference sequence). This CDR3 has 13 amino acids. V dropped 5 bases and J dropped 1 base, with 5 bases sitting between them.

The chain combines TRBV28 with TRBJ1-1; TRBD1 might be the D (5 bases). The V gene lost 6 bases and the J gene lost 11 bases, with 16 bases spanning the gap. Germline V gene data show CDR1 as MDHEN and CDR2 as SYDVKM. There are 12 residues in the CDR3. CDR3 coding DNA: TGTGCCAGCAGCGCCAGGGTTGAGAGCGCTTTCTTT. It is translated as CASSARVESAFF.

The chain carries TRBV27 and TRBJ2-1, with 9 bases aligning to TRBD2. V gave up 4 bases and J gave up 10 bases; unmatched junction bases: 17. From germline, CDR1 is MNHEY and CDR2 SMNVEV (reference sequence). There are 17 residues in the CDR3. The CDR3 loop reads CASSYRGGRGLAKEQFF. Written as DNA, the CDR3 is TGTGCCAGCAGTTACCGGGGCGGGAGGGGACTAGCAAAGGAGCAGTTCTTC.

This rearrangement joins TRBV30 to TRBJ1-1, with TRBD1 identical over 7 bases. In germline, CDR1 is GTSNPN, CDR2 SVGIG (reference sequence). CDR3 length: 12 amino acids. After removal of 8 bases from V and 2 bases from J, the junction contained 5 bases not matched to a gene. DNA for the CDR3: TGTGCCGGGGGACAGCCTAACACTGAAGCTTTCTTT. Residues: CAGGQPNTEAFF.

The chain links TRBV6-6 to TRBJ1-5; 9 nucleotides align to TRBD1. The CDR3 is 15 residues long. With V trimmed by 4 bases and J by 7 bases, 8 bases remained unmatched. Germline V gene data show CDR1 as MNHNY and CDR2 as SVGAGI (reference sequence). The CDR3 nucleotides are TGTGCCAGCAGTTCATCAACAGGGGGCAGGCAGCCCCAGCATTTT. The encoded protein is CASSSSTGGRQPQHF.

There are a few counts of this clone. V is TRBV5-4 and J is TRBJ2-7; a possible D gene is TRBD1 (6 bases). The CDR3 has 13 residues. Germline CDR1 is SGHNT and CDR2 is YYREEE (reference sequence). V was pared by 4 bases and J by 3 bases, with 11 bases between. CDR3 in amino acids: CASSDRQVYEQYF. The CDR3 DNA follows: TGTGCCAGCAGCGACCGACAGGTCTACGAGCAGTACTTC.

The CDR3 coding sequence is TGTGCCTACCAGGGGGGTAATAGGGAGACCCAGTACTTC. Translated, it gives CAYQGGNRETQYF. V and J are TRBV30 and TRBJ2-5; a possible D gene is TRBD1 (7 bases). The V end lost 7 bases, the J end lost 5 bases, and 17 bases lay between the germline ends. CDR1 and CDR2 from the germline V gene are GTSNPN and SVGIG (reference sequence). CDR3 length: 13 amino acids.

This chain joins TRBV11-2 and TRBJ1-1; TRBD1 aligns across 8 bases. The V segment lost 5 bases and the J segment 4 bases; nucleotides outside the gene matches: 9. This CDR3 comprises 15 residues. Germline assignment: CDR1 SGHAT and CDR2 FQNNGV. CDR3 in amino acids: CASSQTDREVTEAFF. The CDR3 coding sequence is TGTGCCAGCAGCCAAACGGACAGGGAGGTCACTGAAGCTTTCTTT.

V usage is TRBV18 and J usage is TRBJ2-7; 9 positions match TRBD2. The CDR3 is 14 residues long. Trimming removed 5 bases from V and 4 bases from J; junction bases left unmatched: 6. Germline-derived CDR1 and CDR2 are KGHSH and LQKENI. The CDR3 here is CASSSGLAQYEQYF. The CDR3 DNA reads as TGTGCCAGCTCATCGGGACTAGCTCAGTACGAGCAGTACTTC.

This clone came up once. J is TRBJ2-7 and V is TRBV4-1; TRBD1 might be the D (6 bases). Germline CDR1 reads MGHRA; CDR2 reads YSYEKL. The CDR3 is 13 amino acids. V lost 3 bases, J lost 7 bases, and 13 bases lay in between. The CDR3 nucleotides are TGCGCCAGCAGCCAGACCGGGACAAGGGAGCAGTACTTC. This encodes CASSQTGTREQYF.

The chain recombines TRBV6-1 with TRBJ2-7; the D is unclear. The CDR3 runs to 10 residues. V was cut by 5 bases and J by 7 bases, with 6 bases left in between. CDR1 and CDR2 from the germline V gene are MNHNS and SASEGT. CDR3 DNA: TGTGCCAGCAGTTATACAGAGCAGTACTTC. Amino acid sequence: CASSYTEQYF.

The chain has TRBV7-9 and TRBJ2-7; D ambiguous. The CDR3 is 14 residues long. Germline V gene data show CDR1 as SEHNR and CDR2 as FQNEAQ (reference sequence). Trimming cost V 0 bases and J 2 bases, with 8 bases left between them. CDR3 DNA: TGTGCCAGCAGCTTAGCCGGGTCCCCCTACGAGCAGTACTTC. It specifies CASSLAGSPYEQYF. The entire variable domain, with the rest obtained from reference TRBV7-9 and TRBJ2-7, is as follows: DTGVSQNPRHKITKRGQNVTFRCDPISEHNRLYWYRQTLGQGPEFLTYFQNEAQLEKSRLLSDRFSAERPKGSFSTLEIQRTEQGDSAMYLCASSLAGSPYEQYFGPGTRLTVT.

V and J are TRBV5-1 and TRBJ2-2; 9 bases match TRBD1. The CDR3 contains 15 residues. Germline V gene data show CDR1 as SGHRS and CDR2 as YFSETQ. Trimming took 1 base from V and 5 from J; bases not matched to a gene: 3. The CDR3 sequence is CASSLFGQGTGELFF. CDR3 nucleotide sequence: TGCGCCAGCAGCTTGTTCGGACAGGGGACCGGGGAGCTGTTTTTT.

This clone was counted at least ten times. The chain is built from TRBV4-1 and TRBJ2-7; TRBD2 agrees at 8 bases. The J segment lost 0 bases and the V segment lost 3 bases, leaving 1 base of the junction unmatched. Germline values: CDR1 MGHRA, CDR2 YSYEKL. The CDR3 covers 14 residues. DNA of the CDR3: TGCGCCAGCAGCCATGGGACTAGCTCCTACGAGCAGTACTTC. As protein: CASSHGTSSYEQYF.

The V and J genes are TRBV11-3 and TRBJ2-1; TRBD1 aligns across 10 bases. The CDR3 is 15 residues long. Germline-derived CDR1 and CDR2 are SGHNT and YENEEA. After removal of 3 bases from V and 6 bases from J, the junction contained 5 bases not matched to a gene. CDR3 amino acids: CASSLDRGFANEQFF. Here the CDR3 DNA reads TGTGCCAGCAGCTTGGACAGGGGGTTTGCCAATGAGCAGTTCTTC. Full variable domain (outside the CDR3, taken from reference TRBV11-3 and TRBJ2-1): EAGVVQSPRYKIIEKKQPVAFWCNPISGHNTLYWYLQNLGQGPELLIRYENEEAVDDSQLPKDRFSAERLKGVDSTLKIQPAELGDSAVYLCASSLDRGFANEQFFGPGTRLTVL.

The gene calls are TRBV27 and TRBJ2-1, with 14 bases aligning to TRBD2. CDR1 and CDR2 (germline): MNHEY, SMNVEV (reference sequence). The trim removed 5 bases at V and 7 bases at J, leaving 7 bases unmatched. The CDR3 runs 16 residues. CDR3 protein: CASSPGLAGVSNEQFF. Here the CDR3 DNA reads TGTGCCAGCAGTCCGGGACTAGCGGGAGTAAGTAATGAGCAGTTCTTC.

The genes are TRBV30 and TRBJ1-1; D remains ambiguous. The V end was cut by 4 bases, the J end by 1 base, with 10 bases between. Germline V gene sequence: CDR1 GTSNPN, CDR2 SVGIG (reference sequence). The CDR3 spans 13 residues. CDR3 residues: CAWTRARNTEAFF. The CDR3 DNA follows: TGTGCCTGGACCCGCGCTCGGAACACTGAAGCTTTCTTT.

The chain has TRBV2 and TRBJ1-4; D ambiguous. Germline-derived CDR1 and CDR2 are SNHLY and FYNNEI. The CDR3 is made up of 13 amino acids. The germline V and J ends were trimmed by 10 bases and 0 bases, with 9 bases remaining between them. The CDR3 sequence: CATQEATNEKLFF. The CDR3 coding sequence is TGTGCCACTCAGGAGGCAACTAATGAAAAACTGTTTTTT.

The chain has TRBV18 and TRBJ1-5; 7 nucleotides align to TRBD1. The CDR3 spans 14 residues. CDR1 and CDR2 from the germline V gene are KGHSH and LQKENI. With 3 bases clipped from V and 3 bases from J, the junction kept 2 bases outside the gene matches. Written as DNA, the CDR3 is TGTGCCAGCTCACCCGACAGGGACAATCAGCCCCAGCATTTT. Amino acid sequence: CASSPDRDNQPQHF.